Listed below are T cell receptor beta chains from one sample, sequenced in a study of T cell changes during pregnancy in multiple sclerosis. TCRdb's copy holds only in-frame clones and misses some; the assay was immunoSEQ multiplex PCR. In the table there are 35,000 or so clones, around 92% of which are singletons. The sequencing used CD4+ T cells from peripheral blood mononuclear cells, collected after pregnancy. The receptor set was obtained from a female donor with multiple sclerosis, enrolled in a pregnancy study. The CDR3 runs from the conserved cysteine through the conserved F or W. Fields, in order: CDR3 protein, CDR3 DNA, D gene, J gene, V gene, clone size. The D gene is left open where the match is weak. Rows give clone size only sometimes, using once, few, many, or a class for an expanded clone.

CASSQTGQGGYNEQFF | TGTGCCAGTAGTCAGACCGGACAGGGGGGATACAATGAGCAGTTCTTC | TRBD1 | TRBJ2-1 | TRBV19 | .
CASSPGGSYEQYF | TGTGCCAGCAGCCCCGGAGGGAGCTACGAGCAGTACTTC | . | TRBJ2-7 | TRBV7-7 | .
CASRDRGRHTEAFF | TGTGCCAGCCGTGACAGGGGGCGCCACACTGAAGCTTTCTTT | TRBD1 | TRBJ1-1 | TRBV2 | .
CASRPDSGSSGANVLTF | TGTGCCAGCAGGCCGGACAGCGGGAGCTCTGGGGCCAACGTCCTGACTTTC | TRBD2 | TRBJ2-6 | TRBV27 | .
CASSPRDRGSNEQYF | TGTGCCAGCAGCCCCCGGGACAGGGGGTCCAACGAGCAGTACTTC | TRBD1 | TRBJ2-7 | TRBV7-9 | .
CASSYGGFYEQYF | TGTGCCAGCAGCTACGGAGGTTTCTACGAGCAGTACTTC | . | TRBJ2-7 | TRBV5-4 | .
CASSFIPGKGEGTGELFF | TGTGCCAGCAGCTTTATCCCGGGCAAAGGGGAGGGCACCGGGGAGCTGTTTTTT | TRBD2 | TRBJ2-2 | TRBV7-9 | .
CASSRGQGTEAFF | TGTGCCAGCAGTCGTGGCCAGGGAACTGAAGCTTTCTTT | . | TRBJ1-1 | TRBV7-9 | few
CAISGPVTSGRADDTQYF | TGTGCCATCAGTGGGCCGGTAACTAGCGGGAGGGCCGACGATACGCAGTATTTT | TRBD2 | TRBJ2-3 | TRBV10-3 | .
CASSPARQAIGEKLFF | TGTGCCAGCAGCCCCGCGCGACAGGCGATCGGTGAAAAACTGTTTTTT | . | TRBJ1-4 | TRBV2 | .
CASSLTGLNYGYTF | TGTGCCAGCAGCTTAACCGGACTTAACTATGGCTACACCTTC | . | TRBJ1-2 | TRBV7-8 | .
CSALSNTEAFF | TGCAGTGCTTTATCTAACACTGAAGCTTTCTTT | . | TRBJ1-1 | TRBV20-1 | .
CASQGGPINTGELFF | TGTGCCTCTCAAGGGGGCCCGATAAACACCGGGGAGCTGTTTTTT | TRBD1 | TRBJ2-2 | TRBV25-1 | .
CASIPGWGKGTDTQYF | TGTGCCAGCATCCCGGGGTGGGGAAAGGGCACAGATACGCAGTATTTT | . | TRBJ2-3 | TRBV7-8 | .
CASKLAGGSQETQYF | TGTGCCAGTAAACTCGCCGGGGGGTCCCAAGAGACCCAGTACTTC | TRBD2 | TRBJ2-5 | TRBV19 | .
CSAMPSGRFDEQYF | TGCAGCGCCATGCCTAGCGGGAGGTTTGACGAGCAGTACTTC | TRBD2 | TRBJ2-7 | TRBV29-1 | .
CASSPTRVEQPQHF | TGTGCCAGCTCACCCACGCGGGTTGAACAGCCCCAGCATTTT | . | TRBJ1-5 | TRBV18 | .